This T cell receptor beta chain was sequenced for a study of blood T cell repertoires in COVID-19. Across the study: Sites in the United States, Italy and Spain provided acute and convalescent COVID-19 samples. In each case, the material was cDNA or gDNA derived from T cells, B-cell-depleted T cells, or PBMCs.

Original analysis: By means of reference gene primer amplification, nucleated cell counts were estimated. Generated by immunoSEQ multiplex PCR, the TCRdb table keeps only in-frame clones and is missing some. D and trimming were read from the DNA, whereas the V and J calls and clone size are those reported in that table. The repertoire includes 350,000 to 400,000 clones, approximately 90% of them detected once, and approximately 1% sits in the top ten. Ages ranged from roughly 18 to 100 years, with residence in 20 to 30 US areas. Germline V CDR1 and CDR2: MRHNA, SNTAGT. With 0 bases removed from V and 7 bases from J, the gap between germline ends came to 12 bases. There are 15 residues in the CDR3.

This clonotype was sampled from a young woman with acute COVID-19. The chain links TRBV6-4 to TRBJ2-2; a weak D match, TRBD1 (6 bases). Sample: PBMCs or T cells enriched from blood (not recorded which). The CDR3 coding sequence is TGTGCCAGCAGTGACTCGATAGGGGGAAGCGGGGAGCTGTTTTTT. Its protein product is CASSDSIGGSGELFF.